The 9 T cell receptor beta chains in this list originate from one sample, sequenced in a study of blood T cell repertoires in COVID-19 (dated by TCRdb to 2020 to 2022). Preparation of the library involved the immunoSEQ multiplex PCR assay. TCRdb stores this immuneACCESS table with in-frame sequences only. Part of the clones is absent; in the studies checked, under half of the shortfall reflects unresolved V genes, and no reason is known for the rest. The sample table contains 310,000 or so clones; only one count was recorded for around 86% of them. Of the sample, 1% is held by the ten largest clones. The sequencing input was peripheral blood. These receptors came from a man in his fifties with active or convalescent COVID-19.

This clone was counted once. The CDR3 is CASSLGESYEQYF. The CDR3 DNA sequence: TGTGCCAGTAGTCTAGGCGAGTCCTACGAGCAGTACTTC. The V call is TRBV19, the J call TRBJ2-7; D unresolved. V was trimmed by 5 bases and J by 1 base, leaving 9 bases between them. Germline lookup yields CDR1 LNHDA and CDR2 SQIVND (reference sequence). The CDR3 is made up of 13 amino acids.

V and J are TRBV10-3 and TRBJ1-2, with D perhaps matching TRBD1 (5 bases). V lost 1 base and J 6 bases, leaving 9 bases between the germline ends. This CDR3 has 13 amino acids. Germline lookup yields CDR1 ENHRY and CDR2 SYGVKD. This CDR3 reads CAISEYDSHGYTF. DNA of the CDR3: TGTGCCATCAGTGAGTACGACAGTCATGGCTACACCTTC.

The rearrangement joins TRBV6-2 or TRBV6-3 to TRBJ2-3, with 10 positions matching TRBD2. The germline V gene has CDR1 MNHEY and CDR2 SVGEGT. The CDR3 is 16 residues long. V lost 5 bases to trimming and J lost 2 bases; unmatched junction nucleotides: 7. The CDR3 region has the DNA TGTGCCAGCAGTACCACGACTAGCGGGTACACAGATACGCAGTATTTT. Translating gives CASSTTTSGYTDTQYF.

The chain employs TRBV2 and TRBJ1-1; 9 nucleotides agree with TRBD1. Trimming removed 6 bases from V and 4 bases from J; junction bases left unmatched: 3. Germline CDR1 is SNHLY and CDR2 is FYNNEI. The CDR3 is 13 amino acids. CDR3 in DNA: TGTGCCAGCAGATCGACAGGGGGCACTGAAGCTTTCTTT. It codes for CASRSTGGTEAFF.

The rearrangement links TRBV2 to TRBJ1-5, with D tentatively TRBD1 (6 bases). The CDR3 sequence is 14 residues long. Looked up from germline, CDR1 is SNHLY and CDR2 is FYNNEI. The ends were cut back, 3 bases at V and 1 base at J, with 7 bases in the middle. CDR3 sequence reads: CASSDRGSNQPQHF. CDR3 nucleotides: TGTGCCAGCAGTGACAGGGGCAGCAATCAGCCCCAGCATTTT.

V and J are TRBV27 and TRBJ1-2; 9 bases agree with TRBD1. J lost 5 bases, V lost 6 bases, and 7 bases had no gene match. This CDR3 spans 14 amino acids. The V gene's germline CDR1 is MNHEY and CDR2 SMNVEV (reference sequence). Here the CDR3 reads CASSPTGQGYGYTF. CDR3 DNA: TGTGCCAGCAGCCCAACGGGACAGGGTTATGGCTACACCTTC.

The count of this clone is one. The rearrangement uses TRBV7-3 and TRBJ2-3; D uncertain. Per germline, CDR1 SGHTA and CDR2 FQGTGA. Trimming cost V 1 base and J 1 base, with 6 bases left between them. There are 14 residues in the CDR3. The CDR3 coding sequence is TGTGCCAGCAGCTTAAACGGTCGCACAGATACGCAGTATTTT. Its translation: CASSLNGRTDTQYF. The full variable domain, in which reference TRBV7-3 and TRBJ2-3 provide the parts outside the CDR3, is GAGVSQTPSNKVTEKGKYVELRCDPISGHTALYWYRQSLGQGPEFLIYFQGTGAADDSGLPNDRFFAVRPEGSVSTLKIQRTERGDSAVYLCASSLNGRTDTQYFGPGTRLTVL.

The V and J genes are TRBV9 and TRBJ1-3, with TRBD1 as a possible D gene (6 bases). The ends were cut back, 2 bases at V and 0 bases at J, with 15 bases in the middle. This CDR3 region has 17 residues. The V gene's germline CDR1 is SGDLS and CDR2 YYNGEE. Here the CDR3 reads CASSVSTGYSSGNTIYF. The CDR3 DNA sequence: TGTGCCAGCAGCGTGTCAACAGGGTACAGCTCTGGAAACACCATATATTTT.

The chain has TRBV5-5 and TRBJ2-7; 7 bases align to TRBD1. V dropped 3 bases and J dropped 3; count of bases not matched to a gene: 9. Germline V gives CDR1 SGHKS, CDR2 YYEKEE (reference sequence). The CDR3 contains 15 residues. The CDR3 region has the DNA TGTGCCAGCAGCTCCTCACCGGGACAGAGCTACGAGCAGTACTTC. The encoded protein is CASSSSPGQSYEQYF.